What follows are 17 T cell receptor beta chains derived from one specimen sequenced in a study of blood T cell repertoires in COVID-19. The protocol was immunoSEQ multiplex PCR, while the TCRdb copy is restricted to in-frame clones and leaves out a portion. The sample lists a few hundred thousand clones; about 91% were seen once. Material for sequencing was peripheral blood. The receptor source for this set is a woman in her forties or fifties with COVID-19, enrolled during active disease.

The chain uses TRBV7-2 and TRBJ1-1, with D perhaps TRBD1 (6 bases). Germline V CDR1 and CDR2: SGHTA, FQGNSA. V dropped 5 bases and J dropped 0 bases, with 22 bases sitting between them. The CDR3 is 18 amino acids. CDR3 sequence reads: CASSLLGIWTAMNTEAFF. The CDR3 DNA sequence: TGTGCCAGCAGCCTGCTGGGAATTTGGACAGCCATGAACACTGAAGCTTTCTTT.

This clone was observed a single time. This chain's CDR3 is CATSDLGSRGNEQFF. DNA for the CDR3: TGTGCCACCAGTGATTTAGGGTCCAGGGGCAATGAGCAGTTCTTC. This chain connects TRBV24-1 to TRBJ2-1, with D maybe TRBD1 (6 bases). The length of the CDR3 is 15 residues. V lost 1 base and J lost 6, with 12 bases in between. Germline values: CDR1 KGHDR, CDR2 SFDVKD.

A single count supports this clone. The chain carries TRBV5-4 and TRBJ1-1; 9 positions match TRBD1. The V gene's germline CDR1 is SGHNT and CDR2 YYREEE (reference sequence). The V segment lost 4 bases and the J segment 6 bases; nucleotides outside the gene matches: 10. This CDR3 has 15 residues. The CDR3 bases are TGTGCCAGCAGCGACAGGACAGGGGTTTGGGCTGAAGCTTTCTTT. It encodes CASSDRTGVWAEAFF.

The V gene is TRBV28, the J gene TRBJ1-2, with D tentatively TRBD1 (5 bases). V was clipped by 2 bases and J by 11 bases, with 12 bases between them. In germline, CDR1 is MDHEN, CDR2 SYDVKM. This CDR3 spans 12 amino acids. The CDR3 DNA reads as TGTGCCAGCAGTTTAGGGGCAGCGAGGTACACCTTC. Translating gives CASSLGAARYTF.

The V gene is TRBV19, the J gene TRBJ1-3; no firm D call. Trimming stripped 7 bases from V and 0 bases from J, with 10 bases between. The CDR3 has 14 residues. Per the germline V gene, CDR1 is LNHDA and CDR2 is SQIVND (reference sequence). The CDR3 protein is CASKEDLSGNTIYF. The CDR3 DNA reads TGTGCCAGTAAGGAGGATCTCTCTGGAAACACCATATATTTT. Combining the CDR3 with reference TRBV19 and TRBJ1-3 gives the whole variable domain DGGITQSPKYLFRKEGQNVTLSCEQNLNHDAMYWYRQDPGQGLRLIYYSQIVNDFQKGDIAEGYSVSREKKESFPLTVTSAQKNPTAFYLCASKEDLSGNTIYFGEGSWLTVV.

The DNA for the CDR3 is TGTGCCAGCAGGGAGAGCTCTGGAAACACCATATATTTT. It translates to CASRESSGNTIYF. The rearrangement joins TRBV6-5 to TRBJ1-3, with D uncertain. Looked up from germline, CDR1 is MNHEY and CDR2 is SVGAGI. Deletions cut 6 bases from V and 0 bases from J, with 6 bases between. CDR3 length: 13 amino acids.

The V call is TRBV24-1, the J call TRBJ2-1; 8 nucleotides line up with TRBD2. CDR1 and CDR2 (germline): KGHDR, SFDVKD. Losses at the gene ends were 3 bases for V and 4 bases for J; bases not matched to a gene: 7. The CDR3 is 16 residues long. This CDR3 is CATSDSGGPPYNEQFF. The DNA of the CDR3 is TGTGCCACCAGTGATAGCGGGGGACCGCCTTACAATGAGCAGTTCTTC.

Here the CDR3 DNA reads TGCGCCAGCAGCTTGAACCACGGGACAGGGTATTCGGGTAGGGTGGATACGCAGTATTTT. Translated: CASSLNHGTGYSGRVDTQYF. The chain employs TRBV5-1 and TRBJ2-3, with 9 positions matching TRBD1. V was pared by 1 base and J by 6 bases, with 21 bases of the junction left unmatched. The CDR3 is 20 amino acids. Germline values: CDR1 SGHRS, CDR2 YFSETQ.

The chain links TRBV30 to TRBJ1-2; TRBD1 agrees at 7 bases. CDR3 length: 14 amino acids. Germline V CDR1 and CDR2: GTSNPN, SVGIG (reference sequence). Trimming took 2 bases from V and 3 from J; bases not matched to a gene: 6. CDR3 DNA sequence: TGTGCCTGGAGTCAAGGGGGCGCGGACTATGGCTACACCTTC. Its translation: CAWSQGGADYGYTF.

V usage is TRBV4-1 and J usage is TRBJ2-7, with D possibly TRBD2 on 5 matching bases. The V gene's germline CDR1 is MGHRA and CDR2 YSYEKL. V was cut by 0 bases and J by 6 bases, with 21 bases left in between. This CDR3 region has 17 residues. The CDR3 sequence is CASSQEFGSNLGPEQYF. CDR3 DNA sequence: TGCGCCAGCAGCCAAGAATTTGGGAGTAACCTTGGTCCCGAGCAGTACTTC.

The chain has TRBV7-6 and TRBJ2-2, with D perhaps matching TRBD1 (5 bases). V was pared by 1 base and J by 2 bases, with 8 bases between. The CDR3 runs to 15 residues. CDR1 is SGHVS, CDR2 FNYEAQ, per germline. Here the CDR3 DNA reads TGTGCCAGCAGCTTAGGCAGGGTTAACACCGGGGAGCTGTTTTTT. Protein sequence: CASSLGRVNTGELFF. The whole variable domain, filled in from reference TRBV7-6 and TRBJ2-2, reads GAGVSQSPRYKVTKRGQDVALRCDPISGHVSLYWYRQALGQGPEFLTYFNYEAQQDKSGLPNDRFSAERPEGSISTLTIQRTEQRDSAMYRCASSLGRVNTGELFFGEGSRLTVL.

The CDR3 DNA sequence: TGTGCCAGCAGCTTAGGGGCAGCGGAGGGAGAGACCCAGTACTTC. It yields the protein CASSLGAAEGETQYF. This chain links TRBV11-3 with TRBJ2-5, with D tentatively TRBD2 (6 bases). V lost 1 base and J lost 4, with 13 bases in between. The CDR3 is made up of 15 amino acids. Germline CDR1 is SGHNT and CDR2 is YENEEA.

This clone showed up just once. The chain recombines TRBV10-3 with TRBJ2-7; weak D call: TRBD2 (5 bases). CDR3 length equals 16 residues. The V end was cut by 3 bases, the J end by 0 bases, with 15 bases between. CDR1 and CDR2 (germline): ENHRY, SYGVKD. The CDR3 spells CAISDVSGESSYEQYF. The CDR3, as DNA: TGTGCCATCAGTGATGTATCCGGGGAAAGCTCCTACGAGCAGTACTTC.

The chain joins TRBV7-8 to TRBJ2-4, with TRBD1 identical over 9 bases. From germline, CDR1 is SGHVS and CDR2 FQNEAQ. V trimming: 2 bases; J trimming: 8 bases; junction bases outside the gene matches: 4. The CDR3 has 14 residues. As DNA, the CDR3 is TGTGCCAGCAGCTTACGGGACAGGGCCTACATTCAGTACTTC. Encoded protein: CASSLRDRAYIQYF.

The chain recombines TRBV12-5 with TRBJ1-5; TRBD1 aligns across 10 bases. Per the germline V gene, CDR1 is LGHNT and CDR2 is FRNRAP. CDR3 length equals 14 residues. The V gene end was trimmed by 1 base and the J gene end by 7 bases; junction bases not matched to a gene: 1. The CDR3 region is CASGLGTGGQPQHF. In nucleotides, the CDR3 is TGTGCTAGTGGTTTGGGGACAGGGGGGCAGCCCCAGCATTTT.

This rearrangement joins TRBV6-5 to TRBJ2-2, with 12 bases aligning to TRBD2. This CDR3 has 16 residues. Germline trimming cut 4 bases from V and 4 bases from J; bases unmatched to any gene: 4. The germline V gene has CDR1 MNHEY and CDR2 SVGAGI. For the CDR3, the DNA is TGTGCCAGCAGTTGGCCGGGACTAGCGGGCACCGGGGAGCTGTTTTTT. It specifies CASSWPGLAGTGELFF.

The gene calls are TRBV5-1 and TRBJ2-1; 8 bases are shared with TRBD2. The CDR3 is made up of 17 amino acids. From germline, CDR1 is SGHRS and CDR2 YFSETQ. With V trimmed by 2 bases and J by 7 bases, 14 bases remained unmatched. The CDR3 DNA is TGCGCCAGCAGCTTACCCTTCGGGGGGGCTTTGAAGAATGAGCAGTTCTTC. This translates into CASSLPFGGALKNEQFF.